The rows below give T cell receptor beta chains drawn from one sample of a study of OX40 agonist ivuxolimab in advanced cancers. Profiled with immunoSEQ multiplex PCR; TCRdb holds only in-frame clones, not every one. The table records 60,000 to 90,000 clones, about 81% of them present only once. The specimen was CD4+ or CD8+ T cells sorted from blood, collected in a trial of the OX40 agonist ivuxolimab. The receptors shown here come from an adult with an advanced solid tumor such as melanoma, head and neck, liver or kidney cancer. The CDR3 runs from the conserved cysteine through the conserved F or W. A D gene is named only where the DNA matches it firmly. The size of a clone is reported for some rows only, either as once, few or many, or as a class for expanded clones.

d_gene	v_gene	j_gene	abundance	CDR3aa	CDR3nt
TRBD1	TRBV4-2	TRBJ1-5	-	CASSHADRVDNQPQHF	TGTGCCAGCAGCCACGCGGACAGGGTTGACAATCAGCCCCAGCATTTT
-	TRBV30	TRBJ1-1	-	CAWRRGPEAFF	TGTGCCTGGAGGCGCGGGCCTGAAGCTTTCTTT
TRBD2	TRBV9	TRBJ2-3	-	CASSVRSGTTDTQYF	TGTGCCAGCAGCGTACGGAGCGGGACCACAGATACGCAGTATTTT
-	TRBV4-2	TRBJ2-3	-	CASSQDRSSAGHTDTQYF	TGTGCCAGCAGCCAAGATAGGAGTTCGGCGGGACACACAGATACGCAGTATTTT
-	TRBV4-3	TRBJ2-3	-	CASSPEPRGTQYF	TGCGCCAGCAGCCCTGAACCTCGGGGGACGCAGTATTTT
-	TRBV19	TRBJ1-4	-	CASSILAESNEKLFF	TGTGCCAGTAGTATATTGGCGGAGAGTAATGAAAAACTGTTTTTT
-	TRBV2	TRBJ1-3	-	CASAVSDSSGNTIYF	TGTGCCAGCGCCGTTTCGGACAGCTCTGGAAACACCATATATTTT
-	TRBV28	TRBJ1-2	-	CASSPGIYGYTF	TGTGCCAGCAGCCCTGGGATCTATGGCTACACCTTC
-	TRBV7-2	TRBJ1-5	once	CASSLRRGQPQHF	TGTGCCAGCAGCTTACGTCGAGGACAGCCCCAGCATTTT
-	TRBV5-6	TRBJ1-4	-	CASSDRTALITNEKLFF	TGTGCCAGCAGCGATCGGACAGCACTCATAACTAATGAAAAACTGTTTTTT
TRBD2	TRBV7-9	TRBJ2-3	-	CASSLLAGVADTQYF	TGTGCCAGCAGCCTACTAGCGGGGGTGGCAGATACGCAGTATTTT
-	TRBV9	TRBJ1-2	-	CASSVAQGNYGYTF	TGTGCCAGCAGCGTAGCACAGGGCAACTATGGCTACACCTTC
-	TRBV15	TRBJ1-5	-	CATSRDLEPQHF	TGTGCCACCAGCAGAGATTTGGAGCCCCAGCATTTT
-	TRBV10-1	TRBJ2-3	-	CASSEGGGLDTQYF	TGCGCCAGCAGTGAAGGGGGGGGCCTAGATACGCAGTATTTT
-	TRBV18	TRBJ2-2	-	CASSPETENTGELFF	TGTGCCAGCTCACCCGAGACAGAGAACACCGGGGAGCTGTTTTTT
-	TRBV12-2	TRBJ2-3	-	CASRLWTSGATGTDTQYF	TGTGCAAGTCGCCTCTGGACTAGCGGGGCGACCGGCACAGATACGCAGTATTTT
TRBD1	TRBV13	TRBJ2-7	-	CASSSRDRGIEQYF	TGTGCCAGCAGCTCCCGGGACAGGGGAATCGAGCAGTACTTC
-	TRBV5-4	TRBJ1-5	few	CASSLGGAAGNQPQHF	TGTGCCAGCAGCTTGGGCGGGGCAGCTGGCAATCAGCCCCAGCATTTT
-	TRBV20-1	TRBJ1-2	-	CSVNALYGYTF	TGCAGTGTGAACGCCCTCTATGGCTACACCTTC
-	TRBV7-2	TRBJ1-6	-	CASSQDMVGNSPLHF	TGTGCCAGCTCCCAGGATATGGTGGGGAACTCACCCCTCCACTTT
-	TRBV5-1	TRBJ1-1	-	CASSLSGDTEAFF	TGCGCCAGCAGCTTAAGCGGGGACACTGAAGCTTTCTTT
TRBD2	TRBV7-8	TRBJ2-7	few	CASSSGLAGGLSYEQYF	TGTGCCAGCAGCTCCGGACTAGCGGGAGGGCTATCCTACGAGCAGTACTTC
-	TRBV4-3	TRBJ2-1	-	CASSQRLLVRDNNEQFF	TGCGCCAGCAGCCAACGCCTACTAGTCAGGGATAACAATGAGCAGTTCTTC
-	TRBV2	TRBJ1-2	-	CASSGQNYGYTF	TGTGCCAGCAGTGGCCAGAACTATGGCTACACCTTC
-	TRBV6-6	TRBJ2-5	-	CASMHRVISRETQYF	TGTGCCAGCATGCACAGGGTCATAAGTCGGGAGACCCAGTACTTC
-	TRBV2	TRBJ2-7	-	CASSEALSSRPDEQYF	TGTGCCAGCAGTGAAGCGCTAAGTTCTCGCCCTGACGAGCAGTACTTC
-	TRBV7-9	TRBJ2-1	once	CASSLVSDEQFF	TGTGCCAGCAGCTTAGTATCGGATGAGCAGTTCTTC
TRBD1	TRBV6-5	TRBJ1-6	few	CASRTGTSPLHF	TGTGCCAGCAGGACAGGGACTTCACCCCTCCACTTT
-	TRBV15	TRBJ1-6	-	CATSRDQWVHSPLHF	TGTGCCACCAGCAGAGATCAGTGGGTACATTCACCCCTCCACTTT
-	TRBV6-1	TRBJ1-4	-	CASSEGTAGNEKLFF	TGTGCCAGCAGTGAAGGGACAGCGGGTAATGAAAAACTGTTTTTT
TRBD1	TRBV6-5	TRBJ1-6	once	CASSSGQGRTSPLHF	TGTGCCAGCAGTTCGGGACAGGGAAGGACTTCACCCCTCCACTTT
-	TRBV11-2	TRBJ2-7	few	CASSSLTSSYEQYF	TGTGCCAGCAGCTCCTTAACGAGCTCCTACGAGCAGTACTTC
-	TRBV9	TRBJ2-2	-	CASRGTGELFF	TGTGCCAGCAGGGGTACCGGGGAGCTGTTTTTT
-	TRBV15	TRBJ1-5	-	CATSRVVAQGDQPQHF	TGTGCCACCAGCAGAGTTGTAGCACAGGGCGATCAGCCCCAGCATTTT
TRBD1	TRBV18	TRBJ1-5	-	CASSPSTGVNQPQHF	TGTGCCAGCTCACCCAGCACAGGGGTTAATCAGCCCCAGCATTTT
-	TRBV6-5	TRBJ1-5	-	CAISAAGSNQPQHF	TGTGCCATCAGCGCCGCAGGGAGTAATCAGCCCCAGCATTTT
TRBD1	TRBV11-2	TRBJ1-3	-	CASSPDRGSGNTIYF	TGTGCCAGCAGCCCGGACAGGGGGTCTGGAAACACCATATATTTT
-	TRBV28	TRBJ2-4	-	CASSLTELLAKNIQYF	TGTGCCAGCAGCCTAACAGAGTTACTAGCCAAAAACATTCAGTACTTC
-	TRBV9	TRBJ2-7	once	CASSIQSGALRYEQYF	TGTGCCAGCAGCATTCAATCGGGGGCATTACGTTACGAGCAGTACTTC
TRBD2	TRBV19	TRBJ2-1	-	CASSISGSAYNEQFF	TGTGCCAGTAGTATAAGCGGGAGCGCCTACAATGAGCAGTTCTTC
-	TRBV5-1	TRBJ1-1	-	CASSLYIMNTEAFF	TGCGCCAGCAGCTTGTATATTATGAACACTGAAGCTTTCTTT
-	TRBV7-6	TRBJ2-2	-	CASSPSAGLTGELFF	TGTGCCAGCAGCCCCTCAGCCGGGTTAACCGGGGAGCTGTTTTTT
-	TRBV19	TRBJ1-2	-	CASSISGNYGYTF	TGTGCCAGTAGTATATCAGGGAACTATGGCTACACCTTC
-	TRBV11-3	TRBJ1-4	-	CASSLGEPGRANEKLFF	TGTGCCAGCAGCTTAGGGGAGCCTGGGAGAGCTAATGAAAAACTGTTTTTT
-	TRBV30	TRBJ2-2	-	CAWSMGGYTGELFF	TGTGCCTGGAGTATGGGGGGTTACACCGGGGAGCTGTTTTTT
TRBD1	TRBV27	TRBJ2-7	-	CASSSLGQAYEQYF	TGTGCCAGCAGTTCACTCGGACAGGCCTACGAGCAGTACTTC
-	TRBV6-6	TRBJ1-5	many	CASSSLSISNQPQHF	TGTGCCAGCAGTAGCCTTTCCATTAGCAATCAGCCCCAGCATTTT
TRBD1	TRBV6-1	TRBJ1-2	-	CASSAPDRIIYGYTF	TGTGCCAGCAGTGCTCCGGACAGGATAATCTATGGCTACACCTTC
-	TRBV2	TRBJ2-3	few	CASSPSLIASARKGDTQYF	TGTGCCAGCAGTCCCAGCCTCATAGCATCCGCGAGGAAGGGAGATACGCAGTATTTT
TRBD2	TRBV4-1	TRBJ2-7	few	CASSQGTSSYYEQYF	TGCGCCAGCAGCCAGGGGACTAGCAGTTACTACGAGCAGTACTTC
-	TRBV19	TRBJ2-1	-	CASLRRSGEQFF	TGTGCCAGCCTCCGCCGGTCCGGGGAGCAGTTCTTC
TRBD1	TRBV11-3	TRBJ1-2	-	CASSPEGQAGYTF	TGTGCCAGCAGCCCAGAGGGACAGGCTGGCTACACCTTC
-	TRBV28	TRBJ2-3	-	CASSFTGIWAGTDTQYF	TGTGCCAGCAGTTTCACAGGGATTTGGGCCGGCACAGATACGCAGTATTTT